This T cell receptor (beta chain) originates from a study of T cell repertoires in cytomegalovirus infection. Across the study: CMV epitopes used comprised recently identified HLA-C-restricted ones and well-studied HLA-B-restricted ones. Shared public TCR beta signatures pointed to both CMV infection and a matching HLA type.

TCRdb used MiXCR to reprocess the reads, holding one entry per CDR3 protein. The sample carries some 320,000 distinct CDR3 sequences, just under 30% recorded once. Germline V CDR1 and CDR2: LNHDA, SQIVND (reference sequence). This CDR3 is built from 13 residues. V lost 5 bases, J lost 7 bases, and 15 bases lay in between. This clonotype was counted many times. As yet, its antigen is unknown. The study's findings and limits: HLA-C-restricted, CMV-specific TCR beta clonotypes were dominant ex vivo.

Sequencing used cultured PBMCs, obtained from culture after CMV antigen stimulation. The rearrangement links TRBV19 to TRBJ2-7, with D perhaps TRBD2 (5 bases). The sequence came from a human donor in good health (CMV status not recorded). Some clones in this sample may be carry-over from other donors' samples. The CDR3 sequence is CASSAASLREQYF. DNA for the CDR3: TGTGCCAGTAGTGCAGCTAGCCTGAGAGAGCAGTACTTC.